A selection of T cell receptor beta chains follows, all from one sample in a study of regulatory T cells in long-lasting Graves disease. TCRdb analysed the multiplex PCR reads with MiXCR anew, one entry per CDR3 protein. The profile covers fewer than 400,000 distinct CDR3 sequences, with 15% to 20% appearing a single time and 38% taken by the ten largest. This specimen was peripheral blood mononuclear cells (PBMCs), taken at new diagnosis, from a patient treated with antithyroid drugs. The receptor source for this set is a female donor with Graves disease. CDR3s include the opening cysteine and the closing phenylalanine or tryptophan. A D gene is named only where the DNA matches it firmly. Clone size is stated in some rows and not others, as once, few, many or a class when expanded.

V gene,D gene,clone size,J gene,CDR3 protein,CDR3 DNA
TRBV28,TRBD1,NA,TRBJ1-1,CATAPTQQGASFF,TGTGCCACCGCACCCACTCAACAGGGGGCGTCTTTCTTT
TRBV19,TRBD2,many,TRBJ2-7,CASSSGSIRDEQYF,TGTGCCAGTTCCAGCGGGAGTATTCGTGACGAGCAGTACTTC
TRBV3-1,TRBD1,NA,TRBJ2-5,CASASWDRGETQYF,TGTGCCAGCGCATCCTGGGACAGGGGAGAGACCCAGTACTTC
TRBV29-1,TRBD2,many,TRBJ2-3,CSAIEREYRSGTDTQYF,TGCAGCGCCATTGAGCGGGAGTATAGGTCGGGGACAGATACGCAGTATTTT
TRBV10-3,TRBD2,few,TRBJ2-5,CAITGLAGEAPQYF,TGTGCCATCACGGGGCTAGCGGGTGAAGCCCCCCAGTACTTC
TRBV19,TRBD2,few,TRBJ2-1,CASRKIAGGPWEQFF,TGTGCCAGTAGGAAAATAGCGGGAGGGCCTTGGGAGCAGTTCTTC
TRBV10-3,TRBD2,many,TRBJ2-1,CAIRPSGTSGYNEQFF,TGTGCCATCAGACCCTCCGGGACTAGCGGCTACAATGAGCAGTTCTTC
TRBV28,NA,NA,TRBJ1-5,CASMSGSNQPQHF,TGTGCCAGCATGAGTGGGAGCAATCAGCCCCAGCATTTT
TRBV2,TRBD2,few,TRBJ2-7,CASSATGTSHEQCF,TGTGCCAGCAGCGCCACCGGGACTAGCCACGAGCAGTGCTTC
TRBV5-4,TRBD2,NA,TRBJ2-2,CASSISGRGTGELFF,TGTGCCAGCAGCATTAGCGGGAGGGGAACCGGGGAGCTGTTTTTT
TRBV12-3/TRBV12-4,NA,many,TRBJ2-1,CASSFGQSYNEQFF,TGTGCCAGCAGTTTCGGACAGTCCTACAATGAGCAGTTCTTC
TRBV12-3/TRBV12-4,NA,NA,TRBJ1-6,CASSLGGSRNSPLHF,TGTGCCAGCAGTTTAGGGGGCTCTCGGAATTCACCCCTCCACTTT
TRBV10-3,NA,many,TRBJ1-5,CAIGTESNQPQHF,TGTGCCATAGGGACGGAAAGCAATCAGCCCCAGCATTTT
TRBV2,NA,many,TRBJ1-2,CASSQGGGYGYTF,TGTGCCAGCAGCCAAGGGGGGGGCTATGGCTACACCTTC
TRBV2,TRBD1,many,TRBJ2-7,CASSAGTGLYEQYF,TGTGCCAGCAGTGCCGGGACAGGGCTGTACGAGCAGTACTTC
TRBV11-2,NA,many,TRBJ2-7,CASRPTYRVNMHF,TGTGCCAGCCGACCTACCTACAGGGTGAATATGCACTTC
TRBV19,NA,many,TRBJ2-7,CATSSIRGSEQYF,TGTGCCACCTCTAGCATACGTGGGTCCGAGCAGTACTTC
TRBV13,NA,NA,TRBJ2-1,CASSPPGQYNEQFF,TGTGCCAGCAGCCCCCCGGGACAATACAATGAGCAGTTCTTC
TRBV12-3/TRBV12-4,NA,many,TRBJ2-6,CASSSRDGTSYGANVLTF,TGTGCCAGCAGTTCCCGCGACGGGACATCGTACGGGGCCAACGTCCTGACTTTC
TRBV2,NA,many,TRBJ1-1,CASNGVMNTEAFF,TGTGCCAGCAATGGAGTCATGAACACTGAAGCTTTCTTT
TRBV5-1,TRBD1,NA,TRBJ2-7,CASSRGQPSSYEQYF,TGCGCCAGCAGCCGGGGACAGCCAAGCTCCTACGAGCAGTACTTC
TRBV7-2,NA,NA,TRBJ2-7,CASSVRQEGYEQYF,TGTGCCAGCAGCGTCAGACAGGAGGGCTACGAGCAGTACTTC
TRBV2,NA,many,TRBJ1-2,CANEKSGSNYGYTF,TGTGCCAACGAGAAATCAGGGTCTAACTATGGCTACACCTTC
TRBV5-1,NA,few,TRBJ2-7,CASSFFGPGEVEQYF,TGCGCCAGCAGCTTCTTTGGTCCCGGGGAGGTCGAGCAGTACTTC
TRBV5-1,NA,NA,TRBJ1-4,CASSLQGQREKLFF,TGCGCCAGCAGTCTCCAGGGACAACGTGAAAAACTGTTTTTT
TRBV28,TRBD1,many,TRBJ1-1,CASSFADRVTEAFF,TGTGCCAGCAGTTTTGCGGACAGGGTCACTGAAGCTTTCTTT
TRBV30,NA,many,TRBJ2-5,CAWTSKETQYF,TGTGCCTGGACTAGTAAGGAGACCCAGTACTTC
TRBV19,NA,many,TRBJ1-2,CASSIGEGRNYGYTF,TGTGCCAGTAGTATCGGAGAGGGGAGGAACTATGGCTACACCTTC
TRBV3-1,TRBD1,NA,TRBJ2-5,CASSRQGEQETQYF,TGTGCCAGCAGCCGACAGGGGGAACAAGAGACCCAGTACTTC
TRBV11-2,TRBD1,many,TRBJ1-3,CASSRTGVSFGNTIYF,TGTGCCAGCAGCCGTACAGGGGTTTCGTTTGGAAACACCATATATTTT
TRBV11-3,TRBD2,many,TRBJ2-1,CASSLVRLAGGGRGYNEQFF,TGTGCCAGCAGCTTAGTACGGCTAGCGGGAGGAGGAAGGGGCTACAATGAGCAGTTCTTC